Shown below are 20 T cell receptor beta chains from a single sample sequenced in a study of monozygotic twins with inflammatory bowel disease. TCRdb reprocessed the 5' RACE reads; each CDR3 protein has one entry and no DNA is given. The sample includes about 330,000 distinct CDR3 sequences. The sample taken for sequencing was blood. Every receptor here comes from a human donor with ulcerative colitis or Crohn's disease, or a healthy co-twin of an affected twin (not recorded which).

The CDR3: CASRQSTGELFF. The chain carries TRBV28 and TRBJ2-2. The germline CDR1 and CDR2 sequences are MDHEN and SYDVKM. There are 12 residues in the CDR3. Filled out from reference TRBV28 and TRBJ2-2, the complete variable domain reads DVKVTQSSRYLVKRTGEKVFLECVQDMDHENMFWYRQDPGLGLRLIYFSYDVKMKEKGDIPEGYSVSREKKERFSLILESASTNQTSMYLCASRQSTGELFFGEGSRLTVL.

Here the CDR3 reads CASSKEFRGNQPQHF. The rearrangement joins TRBV19 to TRBJ1-5. The CDR3 sequence is 15 residues long. Germline lookup yields CDR1 LNHDA and CDR2 SQIVND (reference sequence). Together with reference TRBV19 and TRBJ1-5, the CDR3 gives the full variable domain: DGGITQSPKYLFRKEGQNVTLSCEQNLNHDAMYWYRQDPGQGLRLIYYSQIVNDFQKGDIAEGYSVSREKKESFPLTVTSAQKNPTAFYLCASSKEFRGNQPQHFGDGTRLSIL.

The J gene is TRBJ2-1, the V gene TRBV20-1; TCRdb returns TRBD2, unconfirmable since there is no DNA. The CDR3 totals 16 residues. Per germline, CDR1 DFQATT and CDR2 SNEGSKA (reference sequence). CDR3 sequence: CSAKRGLAASYNEQFF.

The chain has TRBV4-1 and TRBJ1-3. The germline CDR1 and CDR2 sequences are MGHRA and YSYEKL. The CDR3 has 15 amino acids. This CDR3 is CASSQPGTTGNTIYF.

The rearrangement joins TRBV5-1 to TRBJ2-7. This CDR3 region has 13 residues. CDR1 SGHRS and CDR2 YFSETQ come from the germline V gene. This CDR3 is CASSWAPNYEQYF.

CDR3 residues: CSATRGQGVGIEQFF. This chain links TRBV20-1 with TRBJ2-1; TCRdb indicates TRBD1, and absent DNA this call remains unverified. Per germline, CDR1 DFQATT and CDR2 SNEGSKA (reference sequence). The CDR3 loop spans 15 amino acids.

This CDR3 reads CSAQLAQETQYF. The chain carries TRBV20-1 and TRBJ2-5; TCRdb designates TRBD2, a call that cannot be tested without DNA. From germline, CDR1 is DFQATT and CDR2 SNEGSKA (reference sequence). This CDR3 comprises 12 residues.

The genes are TRBV5-1 and TRBJ2-7. The V gene's germline CDR1 is SGHRS and CDR2 YFSETQ. The CDR3 contains 12 residues. The CDR3 region is CASRAESYEQYF.

The J gene is TRBJ1-3, the V gene TRBV12-3 or TRBV12-4. This CDR3 spans 12 amino acids. This chain's CDR3 is CASRDSGNTIYF.

The gene calls are TRBV28 and TRBJ2-1; as DNA is missing, the TRBD2 call by TCRdb cannot be tested. Germline CDR1 is MDHEN and CDR2 is SYDVKM. The CDR3 loop spans 16 amino acids. The CDR3: CASNPALAGTYNEQFF.

This rearrangement joins TRBV4-1 to TRBJ1-5; no DNA is available, so the TRBD1 call from TCRdb remains unchecked. This CDR3 has 13 amino acids. Germline V gene lookup returns CDR1 MGHRA and CDR2 YSYEKL. The CDR3 sequence: CASFRGENQPQHF.

The rearrangement joins TRBV19 to TRBJ1-1; without DNA, the TCRdb call of TRBD1 cannot be checked. CDR1 is LNHDA, CDR2 SQIVND, per germline (reference sequence). The length of the CDR3 is 19 residues. CDR3 in amino acids: CASRPRGRGGTWGNTEAFF.

This chain connects TRBV6-5 to TRBJ2-1; TCRdb designates TRBD1, a call that cannot be tested without DNA. CDR1 and CDR2 from the germline V gene are MNHEY and SVGAGI. The length of the CDR3 is 11 residues. CDR3: CASSSGTTWFF.

The chain links TRBV6-2 or TRBV6-3 to TRBJ2-1; the D call from TCRdb, TRBD2, cannot be confirmed without DNA. The CDR3 is 11 amino acids. Germline V CDR1 and CDR2: MNHEY, SVGEGT. CDR3 region: CASSRRGRQFF.

The chain joins TRBV30 to TRBJ1-1; TCRdb proposes TRBD1, but this gene call is untestable without DNA. Germline CDR1 is GTSNPN and CDR2 is SVGIG (reference sequence). The CDR3 extends over 15 amino acids. The CDR3 protein is CAWGNRWGVNTEAFF.

V and J are TRBV12-3 or TRBV12-4 and TRBJ2-7; TCRdb's assignment of TRBD1 cannot be checked, as there is no DNA. The CDR3 contains 13 residues. This chain's CDR3 is CASRRQGAHQQYF.

CDR3 loop: CASSFEGGLDYEQFF. V is TRBV5-1 and J is TRBJ2-1; the D call from TCRdb, TRBD1, cannot be confirmed without DNA. Germline V gives CDR1 SGHRS, CDR2 YFSETQ. The CDR3 loop spans 15 amino acids.

CDR3 in amino acids: CASSPGDGFTYEQYF. The rearrangement joins TRBV3-1 to TRBJ2-7; absent DNA, TCRdb's TRBD1 call cannot be checked. Germline V lookup: CDR1 LGHDT, CDR2 YNNKEL (reference sequence). The length of the CDR3 is 15 residues.

The chain is built from TRBV20-1 and TRBJ2-1. The CDR3 loop spans 15 amino acids. CDR1 is DFQATT, CDR2 SNEGSKA, per germline (reference sequence). The CDR3 here is CSASSFQDSDNEQFF.

The chain has TRBV5-1 and TRBJ2-2; checking the TCRdb D call of TRBD1 is not possible without DNA. There are 17 residues in the CDR3. Looked up from germline, CDR1 is SGHRS and CDR2 is YFSETQ. CDR3 loop: CASSLNNPGTNTGELFF.